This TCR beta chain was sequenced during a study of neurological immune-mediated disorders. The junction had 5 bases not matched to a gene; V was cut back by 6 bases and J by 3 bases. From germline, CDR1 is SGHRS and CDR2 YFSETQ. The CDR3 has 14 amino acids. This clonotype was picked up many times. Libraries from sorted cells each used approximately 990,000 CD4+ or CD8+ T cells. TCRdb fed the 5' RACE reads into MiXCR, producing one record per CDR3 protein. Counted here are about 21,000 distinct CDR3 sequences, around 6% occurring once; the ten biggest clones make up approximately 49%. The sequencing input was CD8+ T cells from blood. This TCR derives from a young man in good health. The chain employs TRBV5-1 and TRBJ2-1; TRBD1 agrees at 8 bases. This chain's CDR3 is CASIPGTGYNEQFF. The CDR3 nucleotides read TGCGCCAGCATCCCCGGGACAGGCTACAATGAGCAGTTCTTC.